The rows below give T cell receptor beta chains drawn from one sample of a study of T cell responses to AZD1222 COVID-19 vaccine. Generated by immunoSEQ multiplex PCR, the TCRdb table keeps only in-frame clones and is missing some. The data show about 99,000 clones, over 75% seen once. The sample here was peripheral blood, taken on day 0 of AZD1222 vaccination. Receptor source: an adult in good health. Each CDR3 is given with its conserved first and last residue. A D gene is named only where the DNA matches it firmly. Clone size appears in some rows only: once, few, many, or a class for an expanded clone.

clone_size	v_call	d_call	j_call	cdr3_aa	cdr3_nt
NA	TRBV6-5	NA	TRBJ2-7	CASSRDGEGEQYF	TGTGCCAGCAGTCGAGACGGAGAAGGCGAGCAGTACTTC
NA	TRBV7-9	NA	TRBJ1-2	CASSLGLGGTGYTF	TGTGCCAGCAGCTTGGGATTGGGGGGTACTGGCTACACCTTC
few	TRBV6-1	NA	TRBJ1-2	CASSEGASGIYGYTF	TGTGCCAGCAGTGAAGGGGCTAGCGGAATCTATGGCTACACCTTC
NA	TRBV25-1	TRBD1	TRBJ2-3	CASSESFGQGRMTDTQYF	TGTGCCAGCAGTGAATCATTTGGACAGGGGAGGATGACAGATACGCAGTATTTT
NA	TRBV5-4	NA	TRBJ2-1	CASSPRDNEQFF	TGTGCCAGCAGCCCCAGGGACAATGAGCAGTTCTTC
NA	TRBV19	NA	TRBJ1-1	CASSIMDTEAFF	TGTGCCAGTAGTATAATGGACACTGAAGCTTTCTTT
NA	TRBV5-1	NA	TRBJ1-5	CASSFGTAGQQPQHF	TGCGCCAGCAGCTTCGGGACGGCAGGGCAGCAGCCCCAGCATTTT
NA	TRBV19	TRBD1	TRBJ1-2	CASRSQGSNYGYTF	TGTGCCAGTAGATCACAGGGGTCTAACTATGGCTACACCTTC
NA	TRBV9	NA	TRBJ2-1	CASSVVGGHNEQFF	TGTGCCAGCAGCGTAGTAGGGGGGCACAATGAGCAGTTCTTC
NA	TRBV6-5	NA	TRBJ1-1	CATRGRTNTEAFF	TGTGCCACGAGGGGACGGACGAACACTGAAGCTTTCTTT
NA	TRBV16	NA	TRBJ2-1	CASSQFRGYNEQFF	TGTGCCAGCAGCCAATTTAGGGGGTACAATGAGCAGTTCTTC
NA	TRBV7-9	NA	TRBJ2-1	CASSLTGYEQFF	TGTGCCAGCAGTTTAACAGGGTATGAGCAGTTCTTC
NA	TRBV29-1	NA	TRBJ2-7	CSVEGLPGIFDF	TGCAGCGTTGAGGGTTTACCCGGCATTTTTGACTTC
NA	TRBV11-3	NA	TRBJ2-1	CASSLVRGEQFF	TGTGCCAGCAGCTTAGTTCGGGGGGAGCAGTTCTTC
NA	TRBV28	TRBD1	TRBJ2-1	CASTTGTGVKNEQFF	TGTGCCTCCACAACCGGGACAGGGGTTAAAAATGAGCAGTTCTTC
NA	TRBV10-2	TRBD1	TRBJ1-4	CASGQGAEKLFF	TGCGCCAGCGGCCAGGGGGCTGAAAAACTGTTTTTT
NA	TRBV6-2/TRBV6-3	NA	TRBJ2-7	CASSYEVGGIYEQYF	TGTGCCAGCAGTTACGAGGTGGGAGGCATCTACGAGCAGTACTTC
once	TRBV5-4	NA	TRBJ2-7	CATKTPNSPSYEQYF	TGTGCCACTAAAACTCCAAACTCACCTTCCTACGAGCAGTACTTC
NA	TRBV28	NA	TRBJ1-2	CASSLGVIGYTF	TGTGCCAGCAGTTTAGGGGTTATAGGCTACACCTTC
NA	TRBV24-1	NA	TRBJ1-1	CATSDSFGGNTEAFF	TGTGCCACCAGTGACTCCTTCGGGGGGAACACTGAAGCTTTCTTT
NA	TRBV5-4	TRBD1	TRBJ2-1	CASSPDRVGYNEQFF	TGTGCCAGCAGCCCGGACAGGGTGGGATACAATGAGCAGTTCTTC
NA	TRBV9	TRBD2	TRBJ2-2	CASSVVSAGGTGELFF	TGTGCCAGCAGCGTAGTGTCAGCGGGGGGCACCGGGGAGCTGTTTTTT
NA	TRBV20-1	NA	TRBJ2-2	CSASGSGTNTGELFF	TGCAGTGCTAGTGGTTCAGGAACGAACACCGGGGAGCTGTTTTTT
NA	TRBV14	NA	TRBJ1-2	CASSQDRANYGYTF	TGTGCCAGCAGCCAAGACAGGGCTAACTATGGCTACACCTTC
NA	TRBV3-1/TRBV3-2	TRBD2	TRBJ2-7	CASSQTFTSGYEQYF	TGTGCCAGCAGCCAAACCTTCACTAGCGGCTACGAGCAGTACTTC
NA	TRBV20-1	NA	TRBJ1-2	CSARGWKGYTF	TGCAGTGCTAGGGGGTGGAAGGGCTACACCTTC
NA	TRBV6-1	NA	TRBJ1-1	CASSEPNSDEAFF	TGTGCCAGCAGTGAACCCAATAGCGATGAAGCTTTCTTT
NA	TRBV19	NA	TRBJ1-5	CASLGRGKRQPQHF	TGTGCCAGTTTGGGAAGAGGAAAGCGTCAGCCCCAGCATTTT
NA	TRBV7-6	NA	TRBJ2-2	CASSLGLGGNTGELFF	TGTGCCAGCAGCTTAGGTTTGGGGGGGAACACCGGGGAGCTGTTTTTT
NA	TRBV7-9	NA	TRBJ2-5	CASSPAETQYF	TGTGCCAGCAGCCCGGCGGAGACCCAGTACTTC
once	TRBV4-3	NA	TRBJ1-6	CASSQDKEPLHF	TGCGCCAGCAGCCAAGATAAGGAACCCCTCCACTTT
few	TRBV6-5	NA	TRBJ2-6	CASSWGSGANVLTF	TGTGCCAGCAGTTGGGGTTCTGGGGCCAACGTCCTGACTTTC
NA	TRBV2	TRBD1	TRBJ1-5	CASSGTGYNQPQHF	TGTGCCAGCAGCGGGACAGGGTACAATCAGCCCCAGCATTTT
once	TRBV13	NA	TRBJ1-1	CASSLEVNTEAFF	TGTGCCAGCAGCTTAGAAGTGAACACTGAAGCTTTCTTT
NA	TRBV7-9	TRBD2	TRBJ2-1	CASSLGPGLGDNEQFF	TGTGCCAGCAGCTTAGGACCGGGACTAGGAGACAATGAGCAGTTCTTC
NA	TRBV6-1	NA	TRBJ1-2	CASSEGTNYGYTF	TGTGCCAGCAGTGAAGGCACTAACTATGGCTACACCTTC
NA	TRBV12-3/TRBV12-4	TRBD2	TRBJ2-2	CASSSGGAGELFF	TGTGCCAGCAGTAGCGGGGGGGCCGGGGAGCTGTTTTTT
NA	TRBV10-1	NA	TRBJ2-3	CASQGGGTQYF	TGCGCCAGCCAGGGCGGTGGCACGCAGTATTTT
NA	TRBV6-6	TRBD2	TRBJ2-7	CAAGTSLAYEQYF	TGTGCCGCTGGGACTAGCCTTGCTTACGAGCAGTACTTC
NA	TRBV30	TRBD1	TRBJ1-2	CAWSQGAGYGYTF	TGTGCCTGGAGTCAGGGGGCTGGCTATGGCTACACCTTC
NA	TRBV6-1	NA	TRBJ1-2	CASSEEFVGSWGYGYTF	TGTGCCAGCAGTGAAGAGTTCGTGGGCAGTTGGGGGTATGGCTACACCTTC
NA	TRBV18	TRBD2	TRBJ2-5	CASSPISGGLGGETQYF	TGTGCCAGCTCACCGATTAGCGGGGGCCTGGGAGGAGAGACCCAGTACTTC
NA	TRBV27	TRBD2	TRBJ2-3	CASRGLAGVYGTDTQYF	TGTGCCAGCAGGGGCCTAGCGGGAGTCTACGGCACAGATACGCAGTATTTT
few	TRBV6-5	TRBD1	TRBJ2-7	CASSYSGQGVSYEQYF	TGTGCCAGCAGTTACTCCGGCCAGGGGGTCTCCTACGAGCAGTACTTC
NA	TRBV9	TRBD1	TRBJ1-2	CASSVLGQGSYGYTF	TGTGCCAGCAGCGTCCTGGGACAGGGGAGCTATGGCTACACCTTC
NA	TRBV10-3	NA	TRBJ1-1	CAISELLANTEAFF	TGTGCCATCAGTGAGCTGCTCGCGAACACTGAAGCTTTCTTT
NA	TRBV9	NA	TRBJ1-1	CASSARPENTEAFF	TGTGCCAGCAGCGCCAGACCGGAGAACACTGAAGCTTTCTTT
NA	TRBV5-1	NA	TRBJ1-2	CASSLTVNYGYTF	TGCGCCAGCAGCTTGACAGTTAACTATGGCTACACCTTC
NA	TRBV29-1	NA	TRBJ1-1	CSAAKTGYQTEAFF	TGCAGCGCCGCGAAAACAGGGTATCAGACTGAAGCTTTCTTT
NA	TRBV4-3	NA	TRBJ2-1	CASSLTIDSNEQFF	TGCGCCAGCAGCCTGACAATTGACAGCAATGAGCAGTTCTTC
NA	TRBV4-3	TRBD1	TRBJ2-7	CASSSGQGIDEQYF	TGCGCCAGCAGCTCGGGACAGGGGATAGACGAGCAGTACTTC
NA	TRBV10-3	TRBD2	TRBJ2-1	CAISESPTSGGAHEQFF	TGTGCCATCAGCGAGTCCCCAACTAGCGGGGGGGCCCACGAGCAGTTCTTC
NA	TRBV6-6	NA	TRBJ1-2	CASSNSLGQYGYTF	TGTGCCAGCAGTAACTCCCTCGGACAGTATGGCTACACCTTC
once	TRBV7-3	TRBD2	TRBJ2-1	CASSLIAGSYNEQFF	TGTGCCAGCAGCTTAATAGCGGGGTCATACAATGAGCAGTTCTTC
NA	TRBV7-8	TRBD1	TRBJ1-2	CASRLGQGATSYTF	TGTGCCAGCAGACTAGGACAGGGGGCGACGAGCTACACCTTC
NA	TRBV7-2	NA	TRBJ2-7	CASSLGQAPDEQYF	TGTGCCAGCAGCTTAGGACAGGCCCCCGACGAGCAGTACTTC
NA	TRBV28	NA	TRBJ1-1	CASSMARWGAEDTEAFF	TGTGCCAGCAGTATGGCACGGTGGGGGGCGGAGGACACTGAAGCTTTCTTT